This TCR beta chain was observed in a study of control samples from healthy donors and cancer patients (dated by TCRdb to the early 2020s). The method was the immunoSEQ multiplex PCR assay. In TCRdb, the immuneACCESS table is reduced to in-frame sequences with V and J assigned. These tables do not hold every clone; where another copy was compared, an unresolved V gene accounts for under half, and the others remain unexplained. The sample records roughly 120,000 clones, approximately 87% of which are singletons. The ten largest make up around 3.5% of the sample. In the case of this clone: No cognate antigen has been identified for it. No clone much larger than this one lies a single base away; base qualities are absent.

The CDR3 measures 14 amino acids from cysteine to phenylalanine. Of the read, only the CDR3 DNA is kept; its 42 bases are in frame from base 1. CDR1 MNHEY and CDR2 SVGAGI are derived from the germline V gene. V drops 8 bases and J drops 10 bases, leaving 18 bases in between. Sequenced sample: PBMCs. The receptor's source is a woman aged 55-75 years with lung cancer. This receptor chain uses TRBV6-5 and TRBJ1-6, with TRBD1 tentatively as D gene (6 bases match). The nucleotide sequence reads as follows: TGTGCCAGCGAATCAGGGGTCGGGAGGTCACCCCTCCACTTT. Its coded protein is CASESGVGRSPLHF.